These 25 T cell receptor beta chains share one sample of origin, sequenced in a study of cytomegalovirus exposure and HLA in healthy donors. The primer mix had 60 Vbeta and 13 Jbeta primers. The table came from immunoSEQ multiplex PCR; TCRdb's copy has only in-frame clones and leaves some out. In total, the table holds 55,000 or so clones. Sequenced sample: PBMCs. The origin of the receptors is a woman between 45 and 65 years old in good health and CMV-seropositive.

V and J are TRBV7-9 and TRBJ1-5, with D perhaps matching TRBD1 (5 bases). The CDR3 consists of 13 residues. CDR1 and CDR2 from the germline V gene are SEHNR and FQNEAQ (reference sequence). The V gene lost 5 bases and the J gene lost 9 bases, with 14 bases spanning the gap. CDR3 sequence reads: CASSAAGQLPQHF. In nucleotides, the CDR3 is TGTGCCAGCAGCGCGGCGGGGCAACTGCCCCAGCATTTT.

The chain has TRBV2 and TRBJ2-2; possible D gene TRBD2, 6 bases. The V end was cut by 8 bases, the J end by 0 bases, with 10 bases between. Germline V gene lookup returns CDR1 SNHLY and CDR2 FYNNEI. CDR3 length: 14 amino acids. The CDR3 nucleotides read TGTGCCAGCGGTCGCGGGACGAACACCGGGGAGCTGTTTTTT. This translates into CASGRGTNTGELFF.

V is TRBV28 and J is TRBJ2-7; 9 bases fit TRBD2. Per germline, CDR1 MDHEN and CDR2 SYDVKM. The CDR3 covers 15 residues. Trimming removed 3 bases from V and 3 bases from J; junction bases left unmatched: 6. The CDR3 sequence: CASSFSGSVGYEQYF. As DNA, the CDR3 is TGTGCCAGCAGTTTTAGCGGGAGTGTCGGCTACGAGCAGTACTTC.

The chain uses TRBV19 and TRBJ1-5; 8 bases align to TRBD1. The CDR3 loop spans 15 amino acids. V was pared by 3 bases and J by 4 bases, with 5 bases of the junction left unmatched. In germline, CDR1 is LNHDA, CDR2 SQIVND (reference sequence). The CDR3: CASSIVTGANQPQHF. In DNA, the CDR3 is TGTGCCAGTAGTATCGTGACAGGGGCAAATCAGCCCCAGCATTTT.

The rearrangement joins TRBV9 to TRBJ1-1; D unresolved. The CDR3 length is 14 residues. V lost 0 bases, J lost 1 base, and 7 bases lay in between. The germline CDR1 and CDR2 sequences are SGDLS and YYNGEE. DNA for the CDR3: TGTGCCAGCAGCGTAGTTCCGGGGAACACTGAAGCTTTCTTT. This gives the protein CASSVVPGNTEAFF.

The chain carries TRBV20-1 and TRBJ1-1, with D tentatively TRBD1 (5 bases). CDR3 size: 11 residues. Germline CDR1 reads DFQATT; CDR2 reads SNEGSKA (reference sequence). V was shortened by 7 bases and J by 0 bases, with 6 bases between the two germline ends. The CDR3 coding sequence is TGCAGTGGGGGGGTGAACACTGAAGCTTTCTTT. This gives the protein CSGGVNTEAFF.

V usage is TRBV6-1 and J usage is TRBJ1-2; maybe TRBD1 (5 bases). V was shortened by 4 bases and J by 8 bases, with 17 bases between the two germline ends. CDR3 length: 14 residues. Germline CDR1 reads MNHNS; CDR2 reads SASEGT. The CDR3 sequence: CASSGGWGVTGYTF. For the CDR3, the DNA is TGTGCCAGCAGTGGGGGGTGGGGGGTGACGGGCTACACCTTC.

The rearrangement links TRBV6-1 to TRBJ1-2; 7 bases map to TRBD1. The CDR3 has 13 residues. Trimming cost V 4 bases and J 4 bases; bases outside gene matches: 3. The germline V gene encodes CDR1 MNHNS and CDR2 SASEGT. CDR3 coding DNA: TGTGCCAGCAGTGGACAGGGTACCTATGGCTACACCTTC. Protein: CASSGQGTYGYTF.

The rearrangement joins TRBV7-9 to TRBJ1-5, with a weak D call TRBD1 (6 bases). The CDR3 has 18 residues. V was shortened by 5 bases and J by 0 bases, with 20 bases between the two germline ends. The germline V gene has CDR1 SEHNR and CDR2 FQNEAQ (reference sequence). For the CDR3, the DNA is TGTGCCAGCAGCCCCATATCGACAGGCCTCTATAGCAATCAGCCCCAGCATTTT. Its protein product is CASSPISTGLYSNQPQHF.

The chain joins TRBV9 to TRBJ2-7; D is undetermined. Looked up from germline, CDR1 is SGDLS and CDR2 is YYNGEE. The CDR3 covers 14 residues. Trimming took 0 bases from V and 2 from J, leaving 9 bases between them. CDR3 amino acids: CASSVGGSAYEQYF. CDR3 DNA: TGTGCCAGCAGCGTAGGTGGCAGCGCCTACGAGCAGTACTTC.

The V and J genes are TRBV4-3 and TRBJ2-6, with 8 bases lining up with TRBD2. The CDR3 runs 16 residues. Germline-derived CDR1 and CDR2 are LGHNA and YSLEER. V gave up 2 bases and J gave up 2 bases; unmatched junction bases: 2. CDR3 DNA sequence: TGCGCCAGCAGCCAATATAGCGGGGCTGGGGCCAACGTCCTGACTTTC. Amino acids: CASSQYSGAGANVLTF.

The V gene is TRBV18, the J gene TRBJ1-2; the match to TRBD1 covers 7 bases. Germline V gene lookup returns CDR1 KGHSH and CDR2 LQKENI. Trimming took 6 bases from V and 5 from J; bases not matched to a gene: 9. The CDR3 has 14 amino acids. The CDR3 region is CASSTDRAGYGYTF. The CDR3, as DNA: TGTGCCAGCTCGACCGACAGGGCCGGGTATGGCTACACCTTC.

The chain has TRBV2 and TRBJ2-7, with TRBD2 as a possible D gene (5 bases). Germline CDR1 SNHLY, CDR2 FYNNEI. Trimming pared 6 bases from V and 3 bases from J, leaving 6 bases between. The CDR3 has 11 amino acids. CDR3: CASRGSYEQYF. The CDR3 nucleotides read TGTGCCAGCAGGGGGAGCTACGAGCAGTACTTC.

The J gene is TRBJ1-4, the V gene TRBV4-3, with 8 nucleotides matching TRBD1. Germline assignment: CDR1 LGHNA and CDR2 YSLEER. This CDR3 region has 16 residues. Germline trimming cut 1 base from V and 5 bases from J; bases unmatched to any gene: 6. CDR3 DNA: TGCGCCAGCAGCCAAGGCGGACAGGGAGGGAATGAAAAACTGTTTTTT. Translating it yields CASSQGGQGGNEKLFF.

The chain has TRBV4-1 and TRBJ1-1; D is possibly TRBD1 (6 bases). CDR1 and CDR2 (germline): MGHRA, YSYEKL. CDR3 length equals 15 residues. V was clipped by 3 bases and J by 1 base, with 12 bases between them. CDR3 nucleotides: TGCGCCAGCAGCCATATGGGACACCCGAACACTGAAGCTTTCTTT. Its translation is CASSHMGHPNTEAFF.

The CDR3 sequence is CASSPGQGANQPQHF. The CDR3 DNA is TGTGCCAGCAGTCCCGGACAGGGGGCAAATCAGCCCCAGCATTTT. This chain links TRBV2 with TRBJ1-5; 11 nucleotides agree with TRBD1. CDR1 and CDR2 from the germline V gene are SNHLY and FYNNEI. V lost 5 bases to trimming and J lost 4 bases; unmatched junction nucleotides: 4. CDR3 length: 15 residues.

The V gene is TRBV18, the J gene TRBJ2-2, with TRBD1 matching 9 bases. The CDR3 sequence is 14 residues long. Looked up from germline, CDR1 is KGHSH and CDR2 is LQKENI. After removal of 4 bases from V and 4 bases from J, the junction contained 1 base not matched to a gene. In DNA form, the CDR3 reads TGTGCCAGCTCACGGGACAGGGTCACCGGGGAGCTGTTTTTT. Translating it yields CASSRDRVTGELFF.

The chain uses TRBV28 and TRBJ2-3; 11 bases align to TRBD2. Germline V CDR1 and CDR2: MDHEN, SYDVKM. The CDR3 length is 17 residues. After removal of 1 base from V and 0 bases from J, the junction contained 3 bases not matched to a gene. CDR3 loop: CASSLSGTSGSTDTQYF. The CDR3 region has the DNA TGTGCCAGCAGTTTATCTGGGACTAGCGGTAGCACAGATACGCAGTATTTT.

This chain joins TRBV9 and TRBJ1-2; no clear D gene. V gave up 0 bases and J gave up 4 bases, with 22 bases separating them. This CDR3 is 18 amino acids long. Looked up from germline, CDR1 is SGDLS and CDR2 is YYNGEE. CDR3 coding DNA: TGTGCCAGCAGCGTAGCTGTGGGTTCAGGCCAGCAGAGCTATGGCTACACCTTC. This codes for CASSVAVGSGQQSYGYTF.

This chain joins TRBV6-5 and TRBJ2-3; 14 bases map to TRBD2. Per the germline V gene, CDR1 is MNHEY and CDR2 is SVGAGI. This CDR3 comprises 15 residues. The J segment lost 4 bases and the V segment lost 4 bases, leaving 1 base of the junction unmatched. In nucleotides, the CDR3 is TGTGCCAGCAGTTCGGGACTAGCGGGAGCAGATACGCAGTATTTT. Encoded protein: CASSSGLAGADTQYF.

The genes are TRBV5-1 and TRBJ1-6, with TRBD1 matching 7 bases. The CDR3 runs to 16 residues. Trimming cost V 7 bases and J 9 bases; bases outside gene matches: 16. Germline V CDR1 and CDR2: SGHRS, YFSETQ. In nucleotides, the CDR3 is TGCGCCAGCCAGCTATTTCGACAGGGTGGGGTTTCACCCCTCCACTTT. Encoded protein: CASQLFRQGGVSPLHF.

The chain has TRBV4-1 and TRBJ1-2; TRBD1 aligns across 7 bases. Trimming at V came to 1 base and at J to 4 bases, leaving 6 bases not matched to a gene. Germline-derived CDR1 and CDR2 are MGHRA and YSYEKL. This CDR3 has 15 amino acids. CDR3 residues: CASSQAGTEAYGYTF. In DNA form, the CDR3 reads TGCGCCAGCAGCCAAGCCGGGACAGAAGCCTATGGCTACACCTTC.

The chain joins TRBV30 to TRBJ2-2; no reliable D call. Germline V lookup: CDR1 GTSNPN, CDR2 SVGIG (reference sequence). V was cut by 7 bases and J by 5 bases, with 14 bases left in between. The CDR3 sequence is 13 residues long. CDR3 residues: CAFSPASTGELFF. The DNA for the CDR3 is TGTGCCTTTAGCCCGGCTAGTACCGGGGAGCTGTTTTTT.

The chain carries TRBV27 and TRBJ2-1, with 8 nucleotides matching TRBD2. Losses at the gene ends were 4 bases for V and 8 bases for J; bases not matched to a gene: 10. This CDR3 has 15 residues. From germline, CDR1 is MNHEY and CDR2 SMNVEV (reference sequence). As DNA, the CDR3 is TGTGCCAGCAGTTCCCTCGGGACTAGTCGGGATGAGCAGTTCTTC. This sequence encodes CASSSLGTSRDEQFF.

The chain couples TRBV29-1 to TRBJ2-7; the D gene is possibly TRBD1 (6 bases). The CDR3 has 15 residues. Germline lookup yields CDR1 SQVTM and CDR2 ANQGSEA. Between the trimmed V and J ends, which lost 5 bases and 0 bases, there was a span of 17 bases. The CDR3 loop is CSVQQGPAASYEQYF. DNA for the CDR3: TGCAGCGTTCAACAGGGTCCGGCCGCCTCCTACGAGCAGTACTTC.